This TCR beta chain was observed in a study of Ad26.COV2.S vaccination and SARS-CoV-2 variants. With 2 bases removed from V and 2 bases from J, the gap between germline ends came to 11 bases. The germline CDR1 and CDR2 sequences are MNHEY and SMNVEV (reference sequence). The CDR3 extends over 15 amino acids. Sequenced by immunoSEQ multiplex PCR; TCRdb stores in-frame clones only, minus some. The table records around 370,000 clones, 90% to 95% of them present only once. The clonotype originates from a human donor who had recovered from COVID-19. V is TRBV27 and J is TRBJ2-3, with D maybe TRBD2 (5 bases). The sample was peripheral blood, taken after recovery from COVID-19. Here the CDR3 DNA reads TGTGCCAGCAGTTTAATTACCGGGGTCACAGATACGCAGTATTTT. Residues: CASSLITGVTDTQYF.